This TCR beta chain originates from a study of OX40 agonist ivuxolimab in advanced cancers. Clones were sequenced by immunoSEQ multiplex PCR, and TCRdb holds only the in-frame ones, with some missing. Of some 77,000 clones in the sample, roughly 90% were seen once. If patients had autoimmune disease history or systemic immunosuppression, they were excluded. The CDR3 extends over 11 amino acids. Germline V gene lookup returns CDR1 MNHNY and CDR2 SVGAGI (reference sequence). The V gene lost 5 bases and the J gene lost 3 bases, with 4 bases spanning the gap. The chain joins TRBV6-6 to TRBJ1-1, with D hard to call. Sequences were derived from CD4+ or CD8+ T cells sorted from blood, sampled in a trial of the OX40 agonist ivuxolimab. The receptor was isolated from an adult with an advanced solid tumor such as melanoma, head and neck, liver or kidney cancer. CDR3 region: CASSGDTEAFF. The CDR3 DNA sequence: TGTGCCAGCAGTGGTGACACTGAAGCTTTCTTT.